Below are 17 T cell receptor beta chains sequenced from a single sample in a study of cytomegalovirus exposure and HLA in healthy donors. A multiplex PCR was run with 60 Vbeta primers and 13 Jbeta primers. Only in-frame clones appear in the TCRdb table, and some are missing; sequencing was by immunoSEQ multiplex PCR. The sample has about 55,000 clones; approximately 78% are singletons. The specimen was PBMCs. The receptors originated from a female donor in good health and CMV-seronegative.

The chain recombines TRBV6-5 with TRBJ1-5; D remains unclear. There are 14 residues in the CDR3. CDR1 and CDR2 from the germline V gene are MNHEY and SVGAGI. Trimming left V 2 bases short and J 1 base short, with 6 bases between. The CDR3 loop reads CASSYEYSNQPQHF. The DNA for the CDR3 is TGTGCCAGCAGTTACGAGTACAGCAATCAGCCCCAGCATTTT.

This clone was detected a few times. This chain joins TRBV5-1 and TRBJ1-1, with D perhaps matching TRBD1 (6 bases). The CDR3 totals 16 residues. Germline V lookup: CDR1 SGHRS, CDR2 YFSETQ. V lost 4 bases, J lost 1 base, and 17 bases lay in between. The CDR3 DNA reads TGCGCCAGCAGCCCCCTCGCCAGGGGCGGGAACACTGAAGCTTTCTTT. It specifies CASSPLARGGNTEAFF.

This clone was found once. This chain uses TRBV10-1 with TRBJ1-1, with 8 bases identical to TRBD1. The CDR3 is 13 amino acids. Losses at the gene ends were 5 bases for V and 4 bases for J; bases not matched to a gene: 3. Germline CDR1 WNHNN, CDR2 SYGVQD (reference sequence). Here the CDR3 DNA reads TGCGCCAGCAGTCGACAGGGGAGCACTGAAGCTTTCTTT. Translated, it gives CASSRQGSTEAFF.

The CDR3 nucleotides read TGTGCCAGCGGCAACCCAGGGCCCTACGAGCAGTACTTC. Protein sequence: CASGNPGPYEQYF. This chain joins TRBV11-2 and TRBJ2-7; TRBD1 might be the D (5 bases). The V end lost 8 bases, the J end lost 2 bases, and 13 bases lay between the germline ends. There are 13 residues in the CDR3. CDR1 and CDR2 (germline): SGHAT, FQNNGV.

This clone was recorded once. This CDR3 is CASSVSTGGYQETQYF. CDR3 coding DNA: TGTGCCAGCAGCGTATCCACGGGGGGGTACCAAGAGACCCAGTACTTC. The V call is TRBV9, the J call TRBJ2-5; TRBD2 aligns across 8 bases. V shed 1 base, J shed 0 bases, and the junction held 5 bases outside the gene matches. This CDR3 has 16 amino acids. Per the germline V gene, CDR1 is SGDLS and CDR2 is YYNGEE.

The chain joins TRBV4-3 to TRBJ2-7; D is unresolved. The V gene lost 4 bases and the J gene lost 7 bases, with 14 bases spanning the gap. Germline V gene data show CDR1 as LGHNA and CDR2 as YSLEER. This CDR3 is 13 amino acids long. Here the CDR3 reads CASSPREGMEQYF. CDR3 DNA: TGCGCCAGCAGCCCTAGAGAAGGAATGGAGCAGTACTTC.

The chain combines TRBV6-1 with TRBJ1-5; 9 bases line up with TRBD1. Germline values: CDR1 MNHNS, CDR2 SASEGT. This CDR3 has 15 amino acids. J gave up 7 bases and V 4 bases, and 8 bases lay outside the gene matches. This chain's CDR3 is CASSAAGQGHQPQHF. As DNA, the CDR3 is TGTGCCAGCAGTGCCGCGGGACAGGGACACCAGCCCCAGCATTTT.

This sequence joins TRBV19 and TRBJ2-4; 7 bases fit TRBD2. CDR3 length: 16 amino acids. V trimming: 7 bases; J trimming: 0 bases; junction bases outside the gene matches: 9. The germline gives CDR1 LNHDA, CDR2 SQIVND (reference sequence). The CDR3 protein is CASKEEAGLAKNIQYF. The CDR3 DNA sequence: TGTGCCAGTAAGGAAGAAGCGGGGCTAGCCAAAAACATTCAGTACTTC.

The gene calls are TRBV6-1 and TRBJ1-4; TRBD1 matches 7 bases. The CDR3 consists of 15 residues. V dropped 6 bases and J dropped 10; count of bases not matched to a gene: 14. Germline V lookup: CDR1 MNHNS, CDR2 SASEGT. CDR3 in DNA: TGTGCCAGCAGGCCCGCCGACAGGGAAGGGCGAAAACTGTTTTTT. Residues: CASRPADREGRKLFF.

V and J are TRBV27 and TRBJ1-1; possible D gene TRBD1, 6 bases. With 6 bases removed from V and 11 bases from J, the gap between germline ends came to 16 bases. CDR3 length: 12 amino acids. CDR1 MNHEY and CDR2 SMNVEV come from the germline V gene (reference sequence). CDR3 residues: CASSTPQGSAFF. The DNA of the CDR3 is TGTGCCAGCAGCACACCACAGGGAAGTGCTTTCTTT.

The chain uses TRBV7-9 and TRBJ2-1; tentatively, D is TRBD2 (5 bases). The ends were cut back, 2 bases at V and 4 bases at J, with 9 bases in the middle. Germline values: CDR1 SEHNR, CDR2 FQNEAQ (reference sequence). The CDR3 totals 14 residues. The CDR3 is CASSLRAEYNEQFF. The CDR3 DNA reads TGTGCCAGCAGCTTAAGAGCGGAATACAATGAGCAGTTCTTC.

This chain links TRBV5-1 with TRBJ1-1; no reliable D call. Germline assignment: CDR1 SGHRS and CDR2 YFSETQ. The CDR3 is 14 residues long. V lost 5 bases to trimming and J lost 4 bases, with 15 bases between them. The CDR3 sequence: CASRGSLPGTEAFF. DNA of the CDR3: TGCGCCAGCAGGGGTTCCCTTCCGGGCACTGAAGCTTTCTTT.

The chain couples TRBV29-1 to TRBJ2-5, with TRBD2 as a possible D gene (6 bases). The V gene lost 7 bases and the J gene lost 5 bases, with 17 bases spanning the gap. Germline values: CDR1 SQVTM, CDR2 ANQGSEA. This CDR3 has 13 residues. The CDR3 loop reads CSALLLSGETQYF. CDR3 in DNA: TGCAGCGCCCTATTACTGAGCGGGGAGACCCAGTACTTC.

V and J are TRBV5-1 and TRBJ2-1; 10 nucleotides agree with TRBD1. The CDR3 is 16 residues long. Germline V CDR1 and CDR2: SGHRS, YFSETQ. Losses at the gene ends were 3 bases for V and 4 bases for J; bases not matched to a gene: 7. For the CDR3, the DNA is TGCGCCAGCAGCTGGCAGGGACAGGGGAATTACAATGAGCAGTTCTTC. Its protein product is CASSWQGQGNYNEQFF. Full variable domain (outside the CDR3, taken from reference TRBV5-1 and TRBJ2-1): KAGVTQTPRYLIKTRGQQVTLSCSPISGHRSVSWYQQTPGQGLQFLFEYFSETQRNKGNFPGRFSGRQFSNSRSEMNVSTLELGDSALYLCASSWQGQGNYNEQFFGPGTRLTVL.

This chain uses TRBV2 with TRBJ1-1, with D maybe TRBD1 (6 bases). This CDR3 comprises 17 residues. Trimming took off 4 bases at V and 3 bases at J, with 21 bases between the two ends. CDR1 SNHLY and CDR2 FYNNEI come from the germline V gene. The CDR3: CASSGGQGQRTDTEAFF. DNA for the CDR3: TGTGCCAGCAGTGGGGGCCAGGGACAAAGGACGGACACTGAAGCTTTCTTT.

The chain joins TRBV7-2 to TRBJ1-2; TRBD1 aligns across 8 bases. CDR1 SGHTA and CDR2 FQGNSA come from the germline V gene. The CDR3 runs to 16 residues. Losses at the gene ends were 5 bases for V and 0 bases for J; bases not matched to a gene: 8. The chain's CDR3 is CASSNGQGRSNYGYTF. DNA of the CDR3: TGTGCCAGCAGCAACGGACAGGGCCGATCTAACTATGGCTACACCTTC.

This chain uses TRBV9 with TRBJ1-2; tentative D call: TRBD1 (5 bases). Trimming cost V 3 bases and J 11 bases, with 17 bases left between them. CDR1 and CDR2 from the germline V gene are SGDLS and YYNGEE. This CDR3 region has 13 residues. The CDR3 spells CASSALAGGSYTF. CDR3 coding DNA: TGTGCCAGCAGCGCGCTTGCGGGGGGATCTTACACCTTC.